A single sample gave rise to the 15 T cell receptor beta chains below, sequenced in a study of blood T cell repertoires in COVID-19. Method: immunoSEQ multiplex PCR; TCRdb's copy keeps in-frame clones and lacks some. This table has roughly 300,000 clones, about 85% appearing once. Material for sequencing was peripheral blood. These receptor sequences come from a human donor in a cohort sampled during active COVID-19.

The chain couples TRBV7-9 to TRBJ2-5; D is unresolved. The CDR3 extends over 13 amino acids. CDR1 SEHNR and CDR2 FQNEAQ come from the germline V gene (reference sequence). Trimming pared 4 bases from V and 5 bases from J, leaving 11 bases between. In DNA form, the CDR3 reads TGTGCCAGCAGCTCCGGTGTTTGGGAGACCCAGTACTTC. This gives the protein CASSSGVWETQYF.

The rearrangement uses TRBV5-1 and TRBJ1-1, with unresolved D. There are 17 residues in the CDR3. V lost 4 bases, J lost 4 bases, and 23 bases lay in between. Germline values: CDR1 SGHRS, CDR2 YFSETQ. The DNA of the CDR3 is TGCGCCAGCAGCACAAGACCCTTCTCGATTGGCGGCACTGAAGCTTTCTTT. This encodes CASSTRPFSIGGTEAFF.

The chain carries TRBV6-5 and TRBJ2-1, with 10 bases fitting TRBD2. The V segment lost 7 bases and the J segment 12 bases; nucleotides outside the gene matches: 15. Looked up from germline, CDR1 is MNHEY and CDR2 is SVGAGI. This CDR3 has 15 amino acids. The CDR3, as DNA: TGTGCCAGCACCCCCCGAGGACTAGCGGTTTATTGGCAGTTCTTC. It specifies CASTPRGLAVYWQFF.

The CDR3 DNA sequence: TGTGCCAGCAGCTTGGGGGTGTCACAAAGGGGCACTGAAGCTTTCTTT. It yields the protein CASSLGVSQRGTEAFF. The chain links TRBV5-5 to TRBJ1-1, with D possibly being TRBD1 (5 bases). The germline V and J ends were trimmed by 0 bases and 4 bases, with 16 bases remaining between them. The CDR3 runs to 16 residues. Per germline, CDR1 SGHKS and CDR2 YYEKEE (reference sequence).

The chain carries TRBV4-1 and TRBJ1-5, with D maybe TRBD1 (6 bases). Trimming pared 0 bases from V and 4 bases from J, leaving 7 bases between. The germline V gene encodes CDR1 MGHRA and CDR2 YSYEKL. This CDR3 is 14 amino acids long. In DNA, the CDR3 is TGCGCCAGCAGCCAAGATCAGGGGAATCAGCCCCAGCATTTT. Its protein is CASSQDQGNQPQHF.

This CDR3 reads CASSGQIDQPQHF. The DNA of the CDR3 is TGTGCCAGCAGTGGACAGATAGATCAGCCCCAGCATTTT. The gene calls are TRBV12-3 or TRBV12-4 and TRBJ1-5; tentatively, D is TRBD1 (6 bases). The CDR3 totals 13 residues. Trimming took 5 bases from V and 5 from J, leaving 10 bases between them.

CDR3 DNA sequence: TGTGCCAGCAGTAGACTACTAGTCTGGGAGCAGTACTTC. Amino acid sequence: CASSRLLVWEQYF. This chain connects TRBV5-6 to TRBJ2-7; weak D call: TRBD2 (5 bases). The CDR3 extends over 13 amino acids. V was cut by 5 bases and J by 7 bases, with 16 bases left in between. From germline, CDR1 is SGHDT and CDR2 YYEEEE.

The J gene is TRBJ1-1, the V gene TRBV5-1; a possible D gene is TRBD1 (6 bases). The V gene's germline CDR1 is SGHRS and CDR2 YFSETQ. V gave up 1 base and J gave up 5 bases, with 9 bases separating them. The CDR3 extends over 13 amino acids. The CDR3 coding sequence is TGCGCCAGCAGCTTGTTGAGGGGGACTGAAGCTTTCTTT. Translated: CASSLLRGTEAFF.

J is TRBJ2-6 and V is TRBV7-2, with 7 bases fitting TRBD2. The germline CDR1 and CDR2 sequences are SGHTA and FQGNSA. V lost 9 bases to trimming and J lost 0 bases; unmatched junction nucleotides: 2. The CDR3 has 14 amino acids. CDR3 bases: TGTGCCAGTCGGGGGGTCTCTGGGGCCAACGTCCTGACTTTC. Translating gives CASRGVSGANVLTF.

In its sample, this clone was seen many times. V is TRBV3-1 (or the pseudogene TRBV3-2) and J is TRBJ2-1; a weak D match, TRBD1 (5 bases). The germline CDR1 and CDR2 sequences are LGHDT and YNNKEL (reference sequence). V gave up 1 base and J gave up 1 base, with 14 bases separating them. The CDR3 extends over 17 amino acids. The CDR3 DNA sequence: TGTGCCAGCAGCCAAGCGTATGGAGCAGGGTCCTACAATGAGCAGTTCTTC. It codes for CASSQAYGAGSYNEQFF.

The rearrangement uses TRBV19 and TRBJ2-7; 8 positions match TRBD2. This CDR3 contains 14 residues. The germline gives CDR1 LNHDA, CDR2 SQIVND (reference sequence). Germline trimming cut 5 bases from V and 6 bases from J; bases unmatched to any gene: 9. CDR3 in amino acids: CASSAATSALEQYF. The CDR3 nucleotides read TGTGCCAGTAGTGCCGCGACTAGCGCGCTCGAGCAGTACTTC.

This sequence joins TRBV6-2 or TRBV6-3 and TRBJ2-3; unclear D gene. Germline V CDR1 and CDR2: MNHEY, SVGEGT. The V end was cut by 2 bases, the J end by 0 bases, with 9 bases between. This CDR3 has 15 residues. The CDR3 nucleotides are TGTGCCAGCAGTTACAACACGCCGAGCACAGATACGCAGTATTTT. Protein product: CASSYNTPSTDTQYF.

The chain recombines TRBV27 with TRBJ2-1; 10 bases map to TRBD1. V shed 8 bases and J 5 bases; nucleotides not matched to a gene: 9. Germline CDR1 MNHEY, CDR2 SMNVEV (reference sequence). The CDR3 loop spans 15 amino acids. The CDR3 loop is CASHPGTGVHNEQFF. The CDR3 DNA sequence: TGTGCCAGCCACCCCGGGACAGGGGTACACAATGAGCAGTTCTTC.

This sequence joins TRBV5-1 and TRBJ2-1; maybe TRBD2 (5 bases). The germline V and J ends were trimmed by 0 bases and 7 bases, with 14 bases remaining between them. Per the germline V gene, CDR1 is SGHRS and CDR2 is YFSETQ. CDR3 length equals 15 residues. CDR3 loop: CASSLDPRGINEQFF. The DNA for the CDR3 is TGCGCCAGCAGCTTGGATCCCCGAGGGATAAATGAGCAGTTCTTC. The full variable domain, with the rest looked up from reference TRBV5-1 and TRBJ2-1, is KAGVTQTPRYLIKTRGQQVTLSCSPISGHRSVSWYQQTPGQGLQFLFEYFSETQRNKGNFPGRFSGRQFSNSRSEMNVSTLELGDSALYLCASSLDPRGINEQFFGPGTRLTVL.

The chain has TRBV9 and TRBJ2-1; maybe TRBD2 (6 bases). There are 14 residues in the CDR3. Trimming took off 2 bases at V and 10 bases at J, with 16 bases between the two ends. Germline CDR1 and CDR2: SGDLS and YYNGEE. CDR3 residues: CASSVRLAEREQFF. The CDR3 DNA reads TGTGCCAGCAGCGTCAGGTTAGCGGAACGAGAGCAGTTCTTC.